The text below deals with one TCR beta chain. As yet, its antigen is unknown. This entry belongs to a study of T cells expressing NK-cell markers. Study at large: Researchers got TCR beta repertoires out of sorted CD3+CD56+NKG2C+, CD3+CD56+NKG2C- and CD3+CD56-NKG2C+ T cells. Regarding the study as a whole: Four of the donors also had these clonotypes leading their CD3+CD56-NKG2C+ fraction.

TCRdb reprocessed the 5' RACE reads and keeps a single row for each CDR3 protein, giving no DNA. The repertoire table contains 450,000 to 600,000 distinct CDR3 sequences. Germline V gene sequence: CDR1 DFQATT, CDR2 SNEGSKA (reference sequence). This CDR3 spans 12 amino acids. The sample comprised blood T cells: a sorted CD56 or NKG2C T cell subset, CD4+ or CD8+ T cells, or bulk PBMC T cells (not recorded which). J is TRBJ2-1 and V is TRBV20-1. The clonotype originates from a man aged 18 to 35 in good health. The CDR3 sequence is CSARRPAGEQFF.